The sample holds a few counts of the clone carrying this TCR beta chain. Its cognate antigen is unknown. Constant-region reverse primers amplified full-length variable regions, followed by semi-nested Nested Universal Primer A PCR. TCRdb used MiXCR to reprocess the 5' RACE reads, holding one entry per CDR3 protein. The table lists under 60,000 distinct CDR3 sequences, around a quarter of them singletons. Whole-study results and caveats: Tumor Tregs overlapped most with tumor, then blood, naive CD4+ cells. Tumor memory CD4+ T cell TCR gene usage was found to cluster with blood and lymph node memory CD4+ cells and with lymph node naive CD4+ cells.

The germline CDR1 and CDR2 sequences are MNHEY and SMNVEV (reference sequence). Between the trimmed V and J ends, which lost 8 bases and 4 bases, there was a span of 18 bases. The CDR3 extends over 14 amino acids. The sequence was collected from a female donor with breast cancer. The chain combines TRBV27 with TRBJ2-7; D might be TRBD1 or TRBD2, each matching 8 bases. Sequenced sample: naive CD4+ T cells sorted from blood. As to subset: naive CD4+ T cells, CD4+CD45RA+CD25-. DNA of the CDR3: TGTGCCAGCTCCGGGAGGGGACAGGCTTACGAGCAGTACTTC. Translated, it gives CASSGRGQAYEQYF.